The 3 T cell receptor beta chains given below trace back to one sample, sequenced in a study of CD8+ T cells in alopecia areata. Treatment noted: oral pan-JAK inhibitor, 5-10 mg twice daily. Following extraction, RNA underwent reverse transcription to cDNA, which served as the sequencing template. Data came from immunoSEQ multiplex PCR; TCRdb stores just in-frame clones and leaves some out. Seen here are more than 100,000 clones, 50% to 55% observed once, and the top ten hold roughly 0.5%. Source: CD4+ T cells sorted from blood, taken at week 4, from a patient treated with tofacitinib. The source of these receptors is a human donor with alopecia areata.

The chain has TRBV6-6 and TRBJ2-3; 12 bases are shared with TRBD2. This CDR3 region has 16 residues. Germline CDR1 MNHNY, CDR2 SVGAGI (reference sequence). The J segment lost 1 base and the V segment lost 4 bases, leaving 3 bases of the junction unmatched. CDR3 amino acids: CASSSSSGGGTDTQYF. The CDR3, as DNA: TGTGCCAGCAGTTCCTCTAGCGGGGGGGGCACAGATACGCAGTATTTT.

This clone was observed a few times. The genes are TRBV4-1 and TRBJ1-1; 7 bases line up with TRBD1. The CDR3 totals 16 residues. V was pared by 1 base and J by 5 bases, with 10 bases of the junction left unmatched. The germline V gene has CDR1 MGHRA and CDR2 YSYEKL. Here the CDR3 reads CASSQVLKGARTEAFF. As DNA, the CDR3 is TGCGCCAGCAGCCAAGTCCTAAAGGGGGCGCGAACTGAAGCTTTCTTT.

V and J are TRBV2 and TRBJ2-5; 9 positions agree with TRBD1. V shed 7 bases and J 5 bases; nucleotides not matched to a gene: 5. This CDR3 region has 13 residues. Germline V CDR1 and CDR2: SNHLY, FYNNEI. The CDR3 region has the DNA TGTGCCAGCACCGTACAGGGGGCTGAGACCCAGTACTTC. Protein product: CASTVQGAETQYF.